This T cell receptor beta chain appears in the sequencing data of a study of T cell changes during pregnancy in multiple sclerosis. CDR1 is MGHRA, CDR2 YSYEKL, per germline. CDR3 length equals 13 residues. V gave up 5 bases and J gave up 5 bases, with 12 bases separating them. Assay: immunoSEQ multiplex PCR; the TCRdb copy retains only in-frame clones and omits some. The data contain about 68,000 clones, about 90% of them seen just once; the ten biggest clones take up 0.7% to 0.95%. This sequence was found in a female donor with multiple sclerosis, enrolled in a pregnancy study. The rearrangement uses TRBV4-1 and TRBJ1-1; D is perhaps TRBD1 (6 bases). Sequencing was performed on peripheral blood, taken in the second trimester of pregnancy. CDR3 residues: CASSGGARTEAFF. The CDR3 DNA is TGCGCCAGCAGCGGGGGGGCACGGACTGAAGCTTTCTTT.